This TCR beta chain was captured in a study of patients and donors after allogeneic stem cell transplantation. V was clipped by 6 bases and J by 3 bases, with 12 bases between them. In germline, CDR1 is DFQATT, CDR2 SNEGSKA (reference sequence). CDR3 length: 12 amino acids. In TCRdb, the RT-PCR reads were re-called with MiXCR into one record per CDR3 protein. The data contain over 400,000 distinct CDR3 sequences, about a sixth of them seen just once; the ten biggest clones take up 7% to 7.5%. The sample taken for sequencing was blood, either unsorted or a sorted T cell fraction (not recorded which). J is TRBJ2-7 and V is TRBV20-1; D is ambiguous. The TCR sequence derives from a human donor who was either an allogeneic HSCT recipient or a stem cell or donor lymphocyte infusion donor (not recorded which). It is not recorded whose cells these are; they may come from a transplant donor. The CDR3 DNA sequence: TGCAGTGCCCGCTGGACGGGCTACGAGCAGTACTTC. It translates to CSARWTGYEQYF.